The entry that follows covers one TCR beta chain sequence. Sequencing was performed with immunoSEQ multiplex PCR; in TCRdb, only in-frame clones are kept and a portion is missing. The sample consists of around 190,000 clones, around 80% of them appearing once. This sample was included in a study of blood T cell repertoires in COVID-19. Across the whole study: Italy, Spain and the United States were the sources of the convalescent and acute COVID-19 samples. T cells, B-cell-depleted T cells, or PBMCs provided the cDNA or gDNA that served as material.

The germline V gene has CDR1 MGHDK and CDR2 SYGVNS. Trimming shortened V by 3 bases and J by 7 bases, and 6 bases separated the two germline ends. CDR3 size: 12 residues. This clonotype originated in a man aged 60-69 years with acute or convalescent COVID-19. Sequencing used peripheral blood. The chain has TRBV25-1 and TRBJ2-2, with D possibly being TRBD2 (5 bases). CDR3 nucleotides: TGTGCCAGCAGTGACGGGGACGGGGAGCTGTTTTTT. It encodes CASSDGDGELFF.